These 25 T cell receptor beta chains were all obtained from the same sample, sequenced in a study of blood T cell repertoires in COVID-19. The method was immunoSEQ multiplex PCR; TCRdb's version includes in-frame clones alone and lacks a portion of them. In the table there are roughly 200,000 clones, approximately 90% of which are singletons. The sample taken for sequencing was PBMCs or T cells enriched from blood (not recorded which). The origin of the receptors is a woman between 40 and 55 years old in a cohort exposed to, infected with or recovered from COVID-19 (not recorded which).

The chain carries TRBV3-1 (or the pseudogene TRBV3-2) and TRBJ1-1, with D uncertain. The CDR3 extends over 13 amino acids. V was trimmed by 4 bases and J by 5 bases, leaving 11 bases between them. Germline CDR1 and CDR2: LGHDT and YNNKEL (reference sequence). The CDR3: CASSPGTLTEAFF. CDR3 bases: TGTGCCAGCAGCCCTGGTACTTTAACTGAAGCTTTCTTT.

CDR3: CASSLSGSRGTQYF. CDR3 bases: TGTGCCAGCAGTTTATCGGGTAGCCGAGGTACGCAGTATTTT. V gene TRBV27 combines with J gene TRBJ2-3; D unclear. The V gene lost 0 bases and the J gene lost 8 bases, with 12 bases spanning the gap. The CDR3 contains 14 residues. Per the germline V gene, CDR1 is MNHEY and CDR2 is SMNVEV (reference sequence).

This chain uses TRBV5-3 with TRBJ1-2, with D perhaps matching TRBD1 (6 bases). TRBV5-3 belongs to the ORF category, with a function that is uncertain. The CDR3 has 14 amino acids. Trimming shortened V by 1 base and J by 6 bases, and 13 bases separated the two germline ends. The CDR3, as DNA: TGTGCCAGAAGCTTGATAGGGGGTTGTAATGGCTACACCTTC. It specifies CARSLIGGCNGYTF.

This sequence joins TRBV6-5 and TRBJ2-2; 10 bases fit TRBD2. The V and J ends lost 8 bases and 0 bases, in that order; junction bases with no gene match: 0. The length of the CDR3 is 14 residues. Germline CDR1 MNHEY, CDR2 SVGAGI. CDR3 coding DNA: TGTGCCAGCCTAGCGGGGGCGAACACCGGGGAGCTGTTTTTT. Residues: CASLAGANTGELFF.

The chain has TRBV6-8 and TRBJ1-1; D remains unclear. V dropped 10 bases and J dropped 5 bases, with 14 bases sitting between them. The CDR3 totals 12 residues. CDR1 is MNHGY and CDR2 is SAAAGT in the germline V gene. As DNA, the CDR3 is TGTGCCACCGGCTGGCGGGGTACTGAAGCTTTCTTT. Encoded protein: CATGWRGTEAFF.

The CDR3 region is CASGTGNVGTEAFF. DNA for the CDR3: TGTGCCAGCGGGACAGGGAACGTCGGCACTGAAGCTTTCTTT. The chain uses TRBV19 and TRBJ1-1, with 9 bases identical to TRBD1. Trimming removed 9 bases from V and 4 bases from J; junction bases left unmatched: 9. CDR1 and CDR2 (germline): LNHDA, SQIVND (reference sequence). The CDR3 runs 14 residues.

In its sample, this clone was seen once. The genes are TRBV6-5 and TRBJ2-7; D might be TRBD1 (6 bases). V gave up 7 bases and J gave up 3 bases, with 7 bases separating them. CDR3 length: 11 amino acids. Germline V gene lookup returns CDR1 MNHEY and CDR2 SVGAGI. The CDR3 DNA is TGTGCCAGCAAGACAGGCTACGAGCAGTACTTC. Encoded protein: CASKTGYEQYF.

The chain recombines TRBV20-1 with TRBJ2-7, with a tentative D call TRBD1 (5 bases). V was shortened by 3 bases and J by 6 bases, with 9 bases between the two germline ends. Germline CDR1 is DFQATT and CDR2 is SNEGSKA (reference sequence). The CDR3 is 11 amino acids. The CDR3 nucleotides are TGCAGTGCTAGCTTGGGGCTCGAGCAGTACTTC. As protein: CSASLGLEQYF.

This chain joins TRBV5-1 and TRBJ2-1; TRBD2 aligns across 12 bases. CDR3 length: 18 residues. Germline assignment: CDR1 SGHRS and CDR2 YFSETQ. V trimming: 0 bases; J trimming: 2 bases; junction bases outside the gene matches: 6. Here the CDR3 DNA reads TGCGCCAGCAGCTTGGTAGGTCTAGCGGGGGGGCCCTACAATGAGCAGTTCTTC. Protein sequence: CASSLVGLAGGPYNEQFF.

The V and J genes are TRBV7-2 and TRBJ2-7; 7 bases line up with TRBD2. In germline, CDR1 is SGHTA, CDR2 FQGNSA. J was trimmed by 2 bases and V by 4 bases; bases with no gene match: 8. The CDR3 length is 15 residues. CDR3 coding DNA: TGTGCCAGCAGCTACGGGTCGGGGGGAACCTACGAGCAGTACTTC. Protein product: CASSYGSGGTYEQYF.

The chain couples TRBV7-8 to TRBJ2-1, with 9 nucleotides matching TRBD2. CDR1 SGHVS and CDR2 FQNEAQ come from the germline V gene. After removal of 5 bases from V and 8 bases from J, the junction contained 10 bases not matched to a gene. This CDR3 is built from 15 residues. The CDR3 protein is CASSPVAGVDDEQFF. The CDR3 DNA follows: TGTGCCAGCAGCCCTGTAGCGGGAGTAGACGATGAGCAGTTCTTC.

The gene calls are TRBV2 and TRBJ2-1, with 7 bases that match TRBD2. The CDR3 runs to 15 residues. From germline, CDR1 is SNHLY and CDR2 FYNNEI. V shed 1 base and J 9 bases; nucleotides not matched to a gene: 9. The CDR3 here is CASSEVGGRSGEQFF. CDR3 DNA: TGTGCCAGCAGTGAAGTGGGAGGGCGGAGTGGTGAGCAGTTCTTC.

The chain recombines TRBV11-3 with TRBJ2-7; TRBD2 matches 9 bases. The CDR3 contains 16 residues. Unmatched junction bases numbered 9, after V lost 5 bases and J lost 1 base. Germline V CDR1 and CDR2: SGHNT, YENEEA. The CDR3 spells CASSTSTSGASYEQYF. CDR3 in DNA: TGTGCCAGCAGCACGTCGACTAGCGGAGCTTCCTACGAGCAGTACTTC.

This sequence joins TRBV4-2 and TRBJ2-7; 9 nucleotides line up with TRBD2. CDR1 and CDR2 from the germline V gene are LGHNA and YNFKEQ. V dropped 7 bases and J dropped 1; count of bases not matched to a gene: 8. The CDR3 has 15 residues. This chain's CDR3 is CASTPGLAGSYEQYF. Here the CDR3 DNA reads TGTGCCAGCACCCCGGGGCTAGCGGGATCCTACGAGCAGTACTTC.

CDR3 sequence reads: CASSQDQGLPLHF. Written as DNA, the CDR3 is TGCGCCAGCAGCCAAGATCAGGGCCTACCCCTCCACTTT. This chain uses TRBV4-1 with TRBJ1-6; D perhaps matches TRBD1 (5 bases). This CDR3 comprises 13 residues. Germline assignment: CDR1 MGHRA and CDR2 YSYEKL. Trimming stripped 0 bases from V and 12 bases from J, with 9 bases between.

The J gene is TRBJ2-7, the V gene TRBV7-8, with a weak D call TRBD1 (7 bases). The CDR3 sequence is 13 residues long. Deletions cut 8 bases from V and 2 bases from J, with 13 bases between. CDR1 SGHVS and CDR2 FQNEAQ come from the germline V gene. Here the CDR3 DNA reads TGTGCCAGCGGGGGAGGACAGGCCTACGAGCAGTACTTC. This codes for CASGGGQAYEQYF.

The rearrangement uses TRBV10-1 and TRBJ2-1; TRBD1 matches 9 bases. The germline V gene encodes CDR1 WNHNN and CDR2 SYGVQD (reference sequence). With 6 bases clipped from V and 1 base from J, the junction kept 4 bases outside the gene matches. The length of the CDR3 is 15 residues. The CDR3 sequence is CASRPDRGSYNEQFF. The CDR3 DNA is TGCGCCAGCAGGCCGGACAGGGGTTCCTACAATGAGCAGTTCTTC.

This chain uses TRBV11-3 with TRBJ1-3; 9 nucleotides align to TRBD1. The germline V gene has CDR1 SGHNT and CDR2 YENEEA. This CDR3 is 16 amino acids long. V lost 4 bases to trimming and J lost 6 bases; unmatched junction nucleotides: 10. DNA of the CDR3: TGTGCCAGCAGCTCCGGTCAGGGACAGGGTAAAAACACCATATATTTT. This translates into CASSSGQGQGKNTIYF.

The V and J genes are TRBV14 and TRBJ2-7; 11 positions match TRBD2. The germline CDR1 and CDR2 sequences are SGHDN and FVKESK. With V trimmed by 0 bases and J by 0 bases, 7 bases remained unmatched. The CDR3 contains 18 residues. For the CDR3, the DNA is TGTGCCAGCAGCCAAGAGGTTCCTAGCGGGAGGCCCTCCTACGAGCAGTACTTC. Its translation is CASSQEVPSGRPSYEQYF.

This rearrangement joins TRBV28 to TRBJ1-3, with D possibly being TRBD1 (5 bases). V was trimmed by 6 bases and J by 0 bases, leaving 18 bases between them. CDR3 length equals 17 residues. CDR1 is MDHEN and CDR2 is SYDVKM in the germline V gene. This chain's CDR3 is CASSPATGARSGNTIYF. The CDR3 bases are TGTGCCAGCAGCCCTGCAACAGGCGCTCGCTCTGGAAACACCATATATTTT.

The gene calls are TRBV5-4 and TRBJ2-5; 8 bases agree with TRBD2. Germline CDR1 reads SGHNT; CDR2 reads YYREEE (reference sequence). This CDR3 is built from 15 residues. J was trimmed by 5 bases and V by 4 bases; bases with no gene match: 10. CDR3 nucleotides: TGTGCCAGCAGCCGGGCCGGGAGGGCCTTGGAGACCCAGTACTTC. This gives the protein CASSRAGRALETQYF.

The chain combines TRBV30 with TRBJ2-3; TRBD1 matches at 7 bases. Trimming took 2 bases from V and 0 from J; bases not matched to a gene: 5. CDR1 and CDR2 (germline): GTSNPN, SVGIG (reference sequence). The CDR3 runs 15 residues. CDR3 residues: CAWSRGQPSTDTQYF. The CDR3 DNA follows: TGTGCCTGGAGTAGGGGACAGCCAAGCACAGATACGCAGTATTTT.

The sample holds one count of this clone. The V gene is TRBV9, the J gene TRBJ1-4; 9 nucleotides agree with TRBD1. The CDR3 covers 15 residues. V lost 4 bases and J lost 4; bases outside the gene matches: 5. The germline V gene encodes CDR1 SGDLS and CDR2 YYNGEE. CDR3 sequence (DNA): TGTGCCAGCAGCCCAGGGACAGGGCTTAATGAAAAACTGTTTTTT. Translation gives CASSPGTGLNEKLFF.

This chain joins TRBV28 and TRBJ1-1; D is unclear. This CDR3 has 16 amino acids. V shed 6 bases and J shed 5 bases, with 22 bases lying between them. Per germline, CDR1 MDHEN and CDR2 SYDVKM. The CDR3 region has the DNA TGTGCCAGCAGACGAAACGGACCGCCGGGAGGGACTGAAGCTTTCTTT. Protein: CASRRNGPPGGTEAFF.

The chain carries TRBV27 and TRBJ2-2; 7 bases line up with TRBD2. The CDR3 runs to 15 residues. After removal of 5 bases from V and 3 bases from J, the junction contained 6 bases not matched to a gene. CDR1 MNHEY and CDR2 SMNVEV come from the germline V gene (reference sequence). In DNA, the CDR3 is TGTGCCAGCAGTAGAGGGCTAGCGGACACCGGGGAGCTGTTTTTT. Translation gives CASSRGLADTGELFF.